The 23 T cell receptor beta chains below come from one sample, sequenced in a study of CD8 T cells in Susac syndrome. The authors reverse transcribed about 0.45 to 1 ug RNA with random hexamers. TCRdb analysed the immunoSEQ multiplex PCR reads with MiXCR anew, one entry per CDR3 protein. The repertoire holds more than 150,000 distinct CDR3 sequences, with 90% to 95% as singletons. What was sequenced was CD4+ T cells from PBMCs. The receptors come from a human donor in good health.

V gene TRBV10-3 combines with J gene TRBJ1-1; 9 nucleotides match TRBD1. Trimming removed 8 bases from V and 1 base from J; junction bases left unmatched: 2. Germline V gene lookup returns CDR1 ENHRY and CDR2 SYGVKD. The CDR3 is 13 residues long. This chain's CDR3 is CAIGDRENTEAFF. CDR3 bases: TGTGCCATCGGGGACAGGGAGAACACTGAAGCTTTCTTT.

This chain joins TRBV27 and TRBJ1-5, with D tentatively TRBD1 (6 bases). In germline, CDR1 is MNHEY, CDR2 SMNVEV (reference sequence). Deletions cut 6 bases from V and 5 bases from J, with 11 bases between. The CDR3 has 13 residues. The CDR3 spells CASSRQVDQPQHF. DNA for the CDR3: TGTGCCAGCAGCCGACAGGTTGATCAGCCCCAGCATTTT.

The chain uses TRBV7-9 and TRBJ1-1; D is perhaps TRBD1 (5 bases). The germline V and J ends were trimmed by 3 bases and 9 bases, with 14 bases remaining between them. CDR3 length: 13 residues. Germline values: CDR1 SEHNR, CDR2 FQNEAQ (reference sequence). CDR3 in amino acids: CASSFPTGPQAFF. The CDR3 DNA sequence: TGTGCCAGCAGCTTCCCCACGGGGCCACAAGCTTTCTTT.

This chain joins TRBV20-1 and TRBJ2-3; D is ambiguous. V was pared by 0 bases and J by 5 bases, with 15 bases between. This CDR3 is built from 15 residues. Germline assignment: CDR1 DFQATT and CDR2 SNEGSKA (reference sequence). The CDR3 spells CSARDSSRFEDTQYF. As DNA, the CDR3 is TGCAGTGCTAGAGATAGTTCGAGGTTTGAAGATACGCAGTATTTT.

This chain joins TRBV12-3 or TRBV12-4 and TRBJ2-7; 10 nucleotides match TRBD2. V shed 1 base and J 0 bases; nucleotides not matched to a gene: 3. The CDR3 loop spans 16 amino acids. This CDR3 is CASSLGSSGGSYEQYF. CDR3 in DNA: TGTGCCAGCAGTTTAGGTTCTAGCGGGGGCTCCTACGAGCAGTACTTC.

This sequence joins TRBV20-1 and TRBJ2-1, with 12 bases that match TRBD2. Germline-derived CDR1 and CDR2 are DFQATT and SNEGSKA (reference sequence). This CDR3 spans 13 amino acids. V shed 6 bases, J shed 7 bases, and the junction held 4 bases outside the gene matches. For the CDR3, the DNA is TGCAGTGCCAGGACTAGCGGGGAGAATGAGCAGTTCTTC. Translating gives CSARTSGENEQFF.

The chain joins TRBV4-3 to TRBJ1-2; no reliable D call. V was cut by 5 bases and J by 8 bases, with 12 bases left in between. Germline assignment: CDR1 LGHNA and CDR2 YSLEER. The CDR3 is 12 amino acids. The CDR3 protein is CASSLDLGGYTF. Written as DNA, the CDR3 is TGCGCCAGCAGCTTAGACCTGGGCGGCTACACCTTC.

The J gene is TRBJ2-7, the V gene TRBV9; D remains ambiguous. The germline V and J ends were trimmed by 4 bases and 7 bases, with 12 bases remaining between them. The CDR3 length is 12 residues. CDR1 is SGDLS and CDR2 is YYNGEE in the germline V gene. The CDR3 DNA sequence: TGTGCCAGCAGCCCCGATTTGGGAGAGCAGTACTTC. Translation gives CASSPDLGEQYF.

Only one count was recorded for this clonotype. The chain has TRBV30 and TRBJ1-6; D unclear. CDR1 is GTSNPN, CDR2 SVGIG, per germline (reference sequence). Trimming took off 1 base at V and 13 bases at J, with 11 bases between the two ends. The CDR3 contains 12 residues. CDR3 sequence reads: CAWSGGLSPLHF. CDR3 bases: TGTGCCTGGAGTGGAGGGCTATCGCCCCTCCACTTT. The full variable domain, with the rest looked up from reference TRBV30 and TRBJ1-6, is SQTIHQWPATLVQPVGSPLSLECTVEGTSNPNLYWYRQAAGRGLQLLFYSVGIGQISSEVPQNLSASRPQDRQFILSSKKLLLSDSGFYLCAWSGGLSPLHFGNGTRLTVT.

The J gene is TRBJ2-3, the V gene TRBV7-3, with D possibly being TRBD2 (7 bases). The CDR3 has 16 residues. Deletions cut 6 bases from V and 4 bases from J, with 20 bases between. Germline-derived CDR1 and CDR2 are SGHTA and FQGTGA. CDR3 sequence (DNA): TGTGCCAGCAGATCCTCGGGGGGCGCGTCTGCAGATACGCAGTATTTT. This sequence encodes CASRSSGGASADTQYF. Filled out from reference TRBV7-3 and TRBJ2-3, the complete variable domain reads GAGVSQTPSNKVTEKGKYVELRCDPISGHTALYWYRQSLGQGPEFLIYFQGTGAADDSGLPNDRFFAVRPEGSVSTLKIQRTERGDSAVYLCASRSSGGASADTQYFGPGTRLTVL.

The rearrangement joins TRBV7-8 to TRBJ1-6, with 10 bases identical to TRBD1. CDR3 length: 15 residues. V lost 5 bases, J lost 6 bases, and 4 bases stayed unmatched. Germline values: CDR1 SGHVS, CDR2 FQNEAQ. The CDR3 nucleotides read TGTGCCAGCAGCGGCCGGACAGGGGGTAATTCACCCCTCCACTTT. Its translation is CASSGRTGGNSPLHF.

The chain recombines TRBV30 with TRBJ2-7, with D possibly TRBD1 on 6 matching bases. CDR1 is GTSNPN and CDR2 is SVGIG in the germline V gene (reference sequence). Trimming pared 3 bases from V and 0 bases from J, leaving 21 bases between. The CDR3 runs to 17 residues. The CDR3 protein is CAWREYRGQSISYEQYF. Here the CDR3 DNA reads TGTGCCTGGAGAGAATATCGTGGACAGTCCATCTCCTACGAGCAGTACTTC. The entire variable domain, with the rest obtained from reference TRBV30 and TRBJ2-7, is as follows: SQTIHQWPATLVQPVGSPLSLECTVEGTSNPNLYWYRQAAGRGLQLLFYSVGIGQISSEVPQNLSASRPQDRQFILSSKKLLLSDSGFYLCAWREYRGQSISYEQYFGPGTRLTVT.

This chain joins TRBV20-1 and TRBJ2-7; 8 nucleotides agree with TRBD2. CDR1 is DFQATT and CDR2 is SNEGSKA in the germline V gene (reference sequence). CDR3 size: 15 residues. Trimming took 4 bases from V and 0 from J; bases not matched to a gene: 8. The CDR3 sequence is CSATGGGGPSYEQYF. The CDR3, as DNA: TGCAGTGCTACCGGGGGCGGGGGGCCCTCCTACGAGCAGTACTTC.

The V call is TRBV4-2, the J call TRBJ2-7; unclear D gene. Germline assignment: CDR1 LGHNA and CDR2 YNFKEQ. The V and J ends lost 4 bases and 7 bases respectively, with 14 bases between them. This CDR3 has 13 amino acids. The CDR3 DNA is TGTGCCAGCAGCCGAGACGCGCTGCGGGAGCAGTACTTC. It translates to CASSRDALREQYF.

The CDR3 reads CASSTDSKGETQYF. DNA of the CDR3: TGTGCCAGCAGCACGGACTCCAAAGGAGAGACCCAGTACTTC. The chain has TRBV7-9 and TRBJ2-5, with D maybe TRBD2 (5 bases). Trimming pared 5 bases from V and 4 bases from J, leaving 14 bases between. Germline CDR1 and CDR2: SEHNR and FQNEAQ (reference sequence). The CDR3 is 14 residues long.

The chain carries TRBV9 and TRBJ2-3; 12 bases fit TRBD2. Per the germline V gene, CDR1 is SGDLS and CDR2 is YYNGEE. Trimming cost V 4 bases and J 2 bases; bases outside gene matches: 5. The CDR3 totals 16 residues. The CDR3, as DNA: TGTGCCAGCAGCCCAGGACTAGCGGGAACCACAGATACGCAGTATTTT. This sequence encodes CASSPGLAGTTDTQYF. The full variable domain, rest sourced from reference TRBV9 and TRBJ2-3, is DSGVTQTPKHLITATGQRVTLRCSPRSGDLSVYWYQQSLDQGLQFLIQYYNGEERAKGNILERFSAQQFPDLHSELNLSSLELGDSALYFCASSPGLAGTTDTQYFGPGTRLTVL.

The gene calls are TRBV18 and TRBJ2-7, with D possibly TRBD2 on 5 matching bases. Germline-derived CDR1 and CDR2 are KGHSH and LQKENI. The CDR3 is 14 residues long. V was shortened by 3 bases and J by 3 bases, with 12 bases between the two germline ends. CDR3 protein: CASSPLSGGYEQYF. CDR3 nucleotide sequence: TGTGCCAGCTCACCTCTTTCCGGAGGCTACGAGCAGTACTTC.

This rearrangement joins TRBV6-6 to TRBJ1-6; D ambiguous. The V and J ends lost 4 bases and 10 bases respectively, with 11 bases between them. CDR1 and CDR2 (germline): MNHNY, SVGAGI (reference sequence). CDR3 length: 13 amino acids. This CDR3 is CASSSGYISPLHF. The CDR3 DNA follows: TGTGCCAGCAGTTCGGGATACATATCACCCCTCCACTTT.

The chain is built from TRBV20-1 and TRBJ1-5; D is perhaps TRBD1 (5 bases). Per the germline V gene, CDR1 is DFQATT and CDR2 is SNEGSKA (reference sequence). The CDR3 runs to 13 residues. Trimming stripped 3 bases from V and 2 bases from J, with 8 bases between. CDR3 bases: TGCAGTGCTAGTTCGGGGGGCAATCAGCCCCAGCATTTT. Translated: CSASSGGNQPQHF.

The chain uses TRBV4-3 and TRBJ2-5; D is unclear. Germline V gives CDR1 LGHNA, CDR2 YSLEER. V was shortened by 0 bases and J by 7 bases, with 9 bases between the two germline ends. The CDR3 extends over 13 amino acids. The CDR3 region has the DNA TGCGCCAGCAGCCAAGAAGATTCGGGGACCCAGTACTTC. This gives the protein CASSQEDSGTQYF.

The V and J genes are TRBV7-2 and TRBJ2-1; D assignment may be TRBD1 or TRBD2 (5 bases each). Trimming pared 4 bases from V and 0 bases from J, leaving 10 bases between. Germline CDR1 reads SGHTA; CDR2 reads FQGNSA. CDR3 length: 15 amino acids. This CDR3 is CASSYTGGSYNEQFF. In nucleotides, the CDR3 is TGTGCCAGCAGCTACACAGGAGGCTCCTACAATGAGCAGTTCTTC.

The rearrangement uses TRBV5-4 and TRBJ2-2, with D perhaps assigned TRBD1 or TRBD2 (5 bases each). CDR1 and CDR2 (germline): SGHNT, YYREEE (reference sequence). Trimming stripped 0 bases from V and 4 bases from J, with 13 bases between. CDR3 length: 16 residues. CDR3 nucleotides: TGTGCCAGCAGCTTGGCCCGGGGTGGGGGCACCGGGGAGCTGTTTTTT. This sequence encodes CASSLARGGGTGELFF.

The V call is TRBV29-1, the J call TRBJ1-2; the D is unclear. There are 12 residues in the CDR3. From germline, CDR1 is SQVTM and CDR2 ANQGSEA. Trimming pared 6 bases from V and 0 bases from J, leaving 8 bases between. In DNA, the CDR3 is TGCAGCGTAGAGAGGTCTAACTATGGCTACACCTTC. Translated, it gives CSVERSNYGYTF.